This entry describes one T cell receptor (beta chain). Its antigen is currently unknown. These data come from a study of cytomegalovirus exposure and HLA in healthy donors. At the level of the study: The platform used for the 120 validation repertoires matched that of the 650 to 750 first-cohort repertoires, a later analysis reported. General study results and limits: Diagnosis of cytomegalovirus status made by the classifier reportedly showed high specificity and sensitivity. Cytomegalovirus-associated TCR beta chains were listed, numbering some 150.

Germline loops: CDR1 SNHLY, CDR2 FYNNEI. After removal of 10 bases from V and 5 bases from J, the junction contained 8 bases not matched to a gene. The CDR3 runs to 13 residues. Some clones are missing from TCRdb's copy, which holds only in-frame ones; the method was immunoSEQ multiplex PCR. The table has 99,000 or so clones, approximately 90% seen once; the top ten hold around 3.6%. Donors came from a validation cohort of fewer than 150 subjects, distinct from the first 666-subject cohort. V and J are TRBV2 and TRBJ1-1, with 9 bases identical to TRBD1. Sequenced input: PBMCs. This clonotype was obtained from a woman between 18 and 30 years old in good health and CMV-seropositive. CDR3 nucleotides: TGTGCCATACCGGGACAGGGAGAGACTGAAGCTTTCTTT. It is translated as CAIPGQGETEAFF.